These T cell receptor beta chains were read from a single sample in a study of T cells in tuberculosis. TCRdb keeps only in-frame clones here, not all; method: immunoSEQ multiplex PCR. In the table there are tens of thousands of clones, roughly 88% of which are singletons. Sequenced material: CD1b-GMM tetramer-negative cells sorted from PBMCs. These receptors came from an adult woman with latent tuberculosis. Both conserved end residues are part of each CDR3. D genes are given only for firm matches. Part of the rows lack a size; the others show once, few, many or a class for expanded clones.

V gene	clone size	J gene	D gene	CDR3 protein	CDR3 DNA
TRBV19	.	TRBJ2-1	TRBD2	CASRYLAGGRDEQFF	TGTGCCAGTAGGTATCTAGCGGGGGGCCGAGATGAGCAGTTCTTC
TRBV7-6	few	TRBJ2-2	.	CASSSDTGELFF	TGTGCCAGCTCTTCGGACACCGGGGAGCTGTTTTTT
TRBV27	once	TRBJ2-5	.	CASSAGDVGTQYF	TGTGCCAGCAGCGCAGGGGACGTTGGTACCCAGTACTTC
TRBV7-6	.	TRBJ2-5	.	CASSLVGGQETQYF	TGTGCCAGCAGCTTAGTGGGCGGGCAGGAGACCCAGTACTTC
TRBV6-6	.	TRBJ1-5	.	CASNYLRDQPQHF	TGTGCCAGCAACTACCTCAGGGATCAGCCCCAGCATTTT
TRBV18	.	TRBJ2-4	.	CASSPPNQGSKNIQYF	TGTGCCAGCTCACCACCGAATCAGGGTTCCAAAAACATTCAGTACTTC
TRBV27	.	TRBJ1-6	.	CASSLSSGQLNSPLHF	TGTGCCAGCAGTTTATCCTCTGGACAGTTGAATTCACCCCTCCACTTT
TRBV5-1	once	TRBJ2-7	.	CASSLAATAGTYQFYEQYF	TGCGCCAGCAGCTTGGCCGCCACCGCCGGGACATATCAGTTCTACGAGCAGTACTTC
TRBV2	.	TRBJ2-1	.	CASNGGRSYNEQFF	TGTGCCAGCAACGGGGGTCGCTCCTACAATGAGCAGTTCTTC
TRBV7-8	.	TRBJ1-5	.	CASSLGGRDQPQHF	TGTGCCAGCAGCTTGGGGGGGCGCGATCAGCCCCAGCATTTT
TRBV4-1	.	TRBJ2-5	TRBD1	CASSQHLGQSETQYF	TGCGCCAGCAGCCAACACCTGGGACAGAGCGAGACCCAGTACTTC
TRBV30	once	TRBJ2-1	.	CAWSVLGAPGNEQFF	TGTGCCTGGAGTGTCCTGGGGGCCCCGGGGAATGAGCAGTTCTTC
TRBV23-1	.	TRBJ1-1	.	CASKDPGEAFF	TGCGCCAGCAAAGACCCGGGGGAAGCTTTCTTT
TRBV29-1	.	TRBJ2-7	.	CSVVAETSYEQYF	TGCAGCGTTGTTGCAGAAACCTCCTACGAGCAGTACTTC
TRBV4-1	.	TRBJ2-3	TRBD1	CASSQEGRGRSTDTQYF	TGCGCCAGCAGCCAAGAAGGTAGGGGGCGCAGCACAGATACGCAGTATTTT
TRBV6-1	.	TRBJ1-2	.	CASSEVPVLSYTF	TGTGCCAGCAGTGAAGTTCCGGTGTTATCCTACACCTTC
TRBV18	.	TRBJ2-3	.	CASSPYRGGDTQYF	TGTGCCAGCTCACCATACAGGGGGGGAGATACGCAGTATTTT
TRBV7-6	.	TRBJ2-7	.	CASSSKQGTEQYF	TGTGCCAGCAGCTCAAAGCAGGGAACCGAGCAGTACTTC
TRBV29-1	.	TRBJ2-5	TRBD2	CSVEQGGAAQYF	TGCAGCGTTGAACAGGGAGGGGCGGCCCAGTACTTC
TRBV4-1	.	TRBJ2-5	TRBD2	CASSQALAGRETQYF	TGCGCCAGCAGCCAGGCACTAGCGGGGAGGGAGACCCAGTACTTC
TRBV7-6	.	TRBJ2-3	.	CASSLAGQTTDTQYF	TGTGCCAGCAGCTTAGCCGGACAGACCACAGATACGCAGTATTTT
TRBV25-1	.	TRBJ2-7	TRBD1	CASNEGGQGFEQYF	TGTGCCAGTAACGAGGGGGGACAGGGGTTCGAGCAGTACTTC
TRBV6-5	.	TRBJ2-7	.	CASTDTLSEQYF	TGTGCCAGCACCGACACCTTGTCCGAGCAGTACTTT
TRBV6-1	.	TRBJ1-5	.	CASSPAGLSNQPQHF	TGTGCCAGCAGCCCGGCGGGCCTTAGCAATCAGCCCCAGCATTTT
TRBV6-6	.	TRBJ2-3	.	CASRQQGGDTQYF	TGTGCCAGCAGACAACAGGGTGGGGATACGCAGTATTTT
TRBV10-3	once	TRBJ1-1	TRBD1	CAVQTGMSTEAFF	TGTGCCGTACAGACAGGGATGAGCACTGAAGCTTTCTTT
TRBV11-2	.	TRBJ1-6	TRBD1	CASSSPGQGNSPLHF	TGTGCCAGCAGCTCTCCGGGACAGGGGAATTCACCCCTCCACTTT
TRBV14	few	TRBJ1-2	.	CASSPGTPYGYTF	TGTGCCAGCAGCCCCGGGACACCCTATGGCTACACCTTC
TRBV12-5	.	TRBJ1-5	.	CASGLPHRDVASNQPQHF	TGTGCTAGTGGTTTGCCCCACAGGGACGTCGCAAGCAATCAGCCCCAGCATTTT
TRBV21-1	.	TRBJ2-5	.	CASSKTWRGEQETQYF	TGTGCCAGCAGCAAAACATGGCGGGGAGAACAAGAGACCCAGTACTTC
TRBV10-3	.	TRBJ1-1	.	CAISESMVLQVDTEAFF	TGTGCCATCAGTGAGTCGATGGTTCTGCAGGTCGACACTGAAGCTTTCTTT
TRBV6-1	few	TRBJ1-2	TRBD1	CASRRRTGNYGYTF	TGTGCCAGCAGACGCCGGACAGGGAACTATGGCTACACCTTC
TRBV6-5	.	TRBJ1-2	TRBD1	CASSYSGTVNGYTF	TGTGCCAGCAGTTACTCTGGGACAGTCAATGGCTACACCTTC
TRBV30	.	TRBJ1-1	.	CAWSEPGVRTTEAFF	TGTGCCTGGAGCGAACCAGGTGTCCGAACCACTGAAGCTTTCTTT